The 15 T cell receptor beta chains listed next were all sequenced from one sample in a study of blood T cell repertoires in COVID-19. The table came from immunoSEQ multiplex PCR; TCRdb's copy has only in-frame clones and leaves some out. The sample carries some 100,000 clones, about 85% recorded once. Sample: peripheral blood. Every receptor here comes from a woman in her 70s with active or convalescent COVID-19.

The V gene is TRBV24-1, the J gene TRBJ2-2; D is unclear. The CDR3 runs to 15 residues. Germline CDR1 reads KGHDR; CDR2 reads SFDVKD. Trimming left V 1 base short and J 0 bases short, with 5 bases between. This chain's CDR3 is CATSDLASNTGELFF. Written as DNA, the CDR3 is TGTGCCACCAGTGATTTAGCTTCGAACACCGGGGAGCTGTTTTTT.

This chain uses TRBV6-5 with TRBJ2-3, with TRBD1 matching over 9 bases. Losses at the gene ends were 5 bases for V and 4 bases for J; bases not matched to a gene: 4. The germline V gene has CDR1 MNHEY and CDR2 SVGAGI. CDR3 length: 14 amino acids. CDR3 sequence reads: CASSKDRGADTQYF. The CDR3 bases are TGTGCCAGCAGTAAGGACAGGGGAGCAGATACGCAGTATTTT.

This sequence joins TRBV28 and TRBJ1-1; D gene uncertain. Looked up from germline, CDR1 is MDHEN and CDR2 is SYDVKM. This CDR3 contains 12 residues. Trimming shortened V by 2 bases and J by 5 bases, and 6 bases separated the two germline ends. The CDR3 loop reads CASSLQVTEAFF. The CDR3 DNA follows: TGTGCCAGCAGTTTACAGGTTACTGAAGCTTTCTTT.

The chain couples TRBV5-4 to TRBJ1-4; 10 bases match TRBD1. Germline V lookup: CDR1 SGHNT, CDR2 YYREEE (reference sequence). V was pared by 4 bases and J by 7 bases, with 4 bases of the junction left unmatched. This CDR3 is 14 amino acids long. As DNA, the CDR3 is TGTGCCAGCAGCGTGGGGACAGGGGCTGAAAAACTGTTTTTT. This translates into CASSVGTGAEKLFF.

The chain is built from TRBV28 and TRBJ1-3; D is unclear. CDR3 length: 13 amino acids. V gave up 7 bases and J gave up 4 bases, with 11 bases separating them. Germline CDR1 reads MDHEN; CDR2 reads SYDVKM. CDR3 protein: CASTGVEGNTIYF. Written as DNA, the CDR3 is TGTGCCAGCACGGGAGTAGAAGGAAACACCATATATTTT.

The CDR3 protein is CASSQAILAGGAYFSYEQYF. DNA for the CDR3: TGCGCCAGCAGCCAAGCCATACTAGCGGGAGGGGCCTATTTCTCCTACGAGCAGTACTTC. The rearrangement links TRBV4-3 to TRBJ2-7; TRBD2 matches at 13 bases. With V trimmed by 1 base and J by 0 bases, 12 bases remained unmatched. CDR1 and CDR2 from the germline V gene are LGHNA and YSLEER. CDR3 size: 20 residues.

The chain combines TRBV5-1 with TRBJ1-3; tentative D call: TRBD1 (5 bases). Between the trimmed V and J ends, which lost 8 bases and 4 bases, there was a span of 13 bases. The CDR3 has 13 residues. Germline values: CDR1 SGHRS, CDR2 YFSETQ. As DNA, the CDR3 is TGCGCCAGTGGCGCAGGGTCGGGAAACACCATATATTTT. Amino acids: CASGAGSGNTIYF.

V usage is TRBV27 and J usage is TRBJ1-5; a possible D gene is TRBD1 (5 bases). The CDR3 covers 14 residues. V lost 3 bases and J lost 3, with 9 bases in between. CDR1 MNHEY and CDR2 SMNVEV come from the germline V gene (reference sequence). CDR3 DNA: TGTGCCAGCAGTTTTTCAGGGCCCAATCAGCCCCAGCATTTT. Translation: CASSFSGPNQPQHF.

The CDR3 DNA sequence: TGTGCCAGCAGTTCATCCGGGACAGGGGCCTATAATTCACCCCTCCACTTT. Translation: CASSSSGTGAYNSPLHF. The chain couples TRBV28 to TRBJ1-6, with 10 bases matching TRBD1. Looked up from germline, CDR1 is MDHEN and CDR2 is SYDVKM. J was trimmed by 2 bases and V by 4 bases; bases with no gene match: 5. This CDR3 is 17 amino acids long.

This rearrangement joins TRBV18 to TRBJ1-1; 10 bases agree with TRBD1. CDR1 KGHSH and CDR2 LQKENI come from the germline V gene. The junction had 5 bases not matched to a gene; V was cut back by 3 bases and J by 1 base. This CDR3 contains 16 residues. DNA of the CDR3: TGTGCCAGCTCACCCGGGACAGGGGACGGGAACACTGAAGCTTTCTTT. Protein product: CASSPGTGDGNTEAFF.

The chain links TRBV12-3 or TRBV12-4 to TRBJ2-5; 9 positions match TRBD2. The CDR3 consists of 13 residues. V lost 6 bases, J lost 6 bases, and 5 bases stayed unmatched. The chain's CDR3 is CASRSSGSQTQYF. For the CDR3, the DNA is TGTGCCAGCAGAAGTAGCGGGAGTCAGACCCAGTACTTC.

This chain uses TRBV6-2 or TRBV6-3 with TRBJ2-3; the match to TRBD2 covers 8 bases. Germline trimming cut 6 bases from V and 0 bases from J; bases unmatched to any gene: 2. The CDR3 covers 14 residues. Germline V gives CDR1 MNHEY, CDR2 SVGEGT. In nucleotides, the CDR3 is TGTGCCAGCAGCGAGCGGGGGAGCACAGATACGCAGTATTTT. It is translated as CASSERGSTDTQYF.

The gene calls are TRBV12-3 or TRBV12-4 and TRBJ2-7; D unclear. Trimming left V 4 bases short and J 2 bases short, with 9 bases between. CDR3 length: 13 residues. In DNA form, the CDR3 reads TGTGCCAGCAGTTACAGCAAAGCCTACGAGCAGTACTTC. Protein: CASSYSKAYEQYF.

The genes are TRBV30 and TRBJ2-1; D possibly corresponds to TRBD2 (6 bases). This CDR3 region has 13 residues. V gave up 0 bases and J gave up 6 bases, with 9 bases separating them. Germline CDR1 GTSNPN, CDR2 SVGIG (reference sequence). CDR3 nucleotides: TGTGCCTGGAGTGTACTCGGGGGCAATGAGCAGTTCTTC. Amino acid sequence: CAWSVLGGNEQFF.

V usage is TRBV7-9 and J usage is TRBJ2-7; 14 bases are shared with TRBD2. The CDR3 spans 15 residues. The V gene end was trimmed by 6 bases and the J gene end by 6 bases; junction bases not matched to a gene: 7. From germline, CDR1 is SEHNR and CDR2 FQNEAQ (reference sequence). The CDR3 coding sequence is TGTGCCAGCAGTTATCAGACTAGCGGGGGGGCCGAGCAGTACTTC. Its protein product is CASSYQTSGGAEQYF.